The T cell receptor beta chain described here comes from a study of T cells in Graves' hyperthyroidism and ophthalmopathy. Study-wide findings and caveats: Blood held most thyroid clonotypes expanded above 0.001 frequency.

Lactation, pregnancy, other autoimmune disease or uncontrolled infection led to exclusion of patients. Together with thyroid ultrasound, orbital computed tomography, serum thyroxine and TRAb, clinical symptoms were used for diagnoses. More than 8.5 ml of fresh peripheral blood supplied the PBMCs. TCR beta CDR3 regions were amplified from RNA. An initial round of RT-PCR targeting the TCR CDR3 relied on the HTBI primer set. MiXCR, applied by TCRdb to the multiplex PCR reads, yields one record per CDR3 protein. The sample has under 350,000 distinct CDR3 sequences, 15% to 20% seen once. There are many counts of this clonotype. Its target is unknown. The receptor comes from a woman between 45 and 65 years old with Graves' hyperthyroidism. Sequencing was performed on blood.

The CDR3 DNA follows: TGTGCCAGCAATCGTGGGACAGCGGAAGCTTTCTTT. Amino acids: CASNRGTAEAFF. The V and J genes are TRBV28 and TRBJ1-1, with TRBD1 matching over 7 bases. Per germline, CDR1 MDHEN and CDR2 SYDVKM. This CDR3 is 12 amino acids long. Trimming removed 7 bases from V and 8 bases from J; junction bases left unmatched: 7.